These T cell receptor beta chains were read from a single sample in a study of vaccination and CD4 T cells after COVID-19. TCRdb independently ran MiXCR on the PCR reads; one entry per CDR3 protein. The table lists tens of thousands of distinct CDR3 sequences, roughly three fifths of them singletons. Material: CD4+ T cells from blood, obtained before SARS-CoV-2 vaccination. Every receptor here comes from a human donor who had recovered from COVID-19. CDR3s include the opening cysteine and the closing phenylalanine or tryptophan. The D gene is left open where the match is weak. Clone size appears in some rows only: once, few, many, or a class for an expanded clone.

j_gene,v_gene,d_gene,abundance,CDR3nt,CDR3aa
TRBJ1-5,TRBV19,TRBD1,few,TGTGCCAGTAGTACCGGAGACAGGGCTCGCGGTCAGCCCCAGCATTTT,CASSTGDRARGQPQHF
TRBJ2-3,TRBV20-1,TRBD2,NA,TGCAGTGCTAGAGTGGGACTAGCGGGGGAGGGGGTAAACACAGATACGCAGTATTTT,CSARVGLAGEGVNTDTQYF
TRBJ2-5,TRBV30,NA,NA,TGTGCCTGGAGCGCACAGGGGACCCAGTACTTC,CAWSAQGTQYF
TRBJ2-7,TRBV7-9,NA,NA,TGTGCCAGCAGCTTAGGGGGCGGGAACGGGGTCGAGCAGTACTTC,CASSLGGGNGVEQYF
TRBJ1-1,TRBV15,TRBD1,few,TGTGCCACCAGCAGAGGCAAAGGGGGCTCAGCTGAAGCTTTCTTT,CATSRGKGGSAEAFF
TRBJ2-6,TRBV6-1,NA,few,TGTGCCAGTCGCAGCAGGTCTGGGGCCAACGTCCTGACTTTC,CASRSRSGANVLTF
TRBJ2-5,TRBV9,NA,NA,TGTGCCAGCAGCGTAGACAGGGGAGGGACCCAGTACTTC,CASSVDRGGTQYF
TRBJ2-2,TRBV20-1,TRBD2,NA,TGCAGTGCTTTCATGGGGGGGTCCACCGGGGAGCTGTTTTTT,CSAFMGGSTGELFF
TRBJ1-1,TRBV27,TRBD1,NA,TGTGCCAGCAGTTCACAGGGGCTAAGGGGTCCTGAAGCTTTCTTT,CASSSQGLRGPEAFF
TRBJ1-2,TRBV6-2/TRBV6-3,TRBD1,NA,TGTGCCAGCAGTCCACAGGGGGCGCGGGGCTACACCTTC,CASSPQGARGYTF
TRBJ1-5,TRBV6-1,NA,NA,TGTGCCAGCAACGGTAGAGAGAATCAGCCCCAGCATTTT,CASNGRENQPQHF
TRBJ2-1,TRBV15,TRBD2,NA,TGTGCCACCAGCCCCCGTGGTAGCGGGGGCTACAATGAGCAGTTCTTC,CATSPRGSGGYNEQFF
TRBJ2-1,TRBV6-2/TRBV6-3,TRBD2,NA,TGTGCCAGCAGTTATCTAGCGGGCCTCTACAATGAGCAGTTCTTC,CASSYLAGLYNEQFF
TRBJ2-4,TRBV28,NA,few,TGTGCCAGCAGTTTCCCCGGGACCCCGGCGGGCATTCAGTACTTC,CASSFPGTPAGIQYF
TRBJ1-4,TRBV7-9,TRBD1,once,TGTGCCAGCAGCCCCCAACGACAGGGGCCAGGAAAACTGTTTTTT,CASSPQRQGPGKLFF
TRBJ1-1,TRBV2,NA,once,TGTGCCAGCACCTTAGACCCGAACACTGAAGCTTTCTTT,CASTLDPNTEAFF
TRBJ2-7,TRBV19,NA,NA,TGTGCCAGTACTAAGGGGTGGCAGGGAGTCTACGAGCAGTACTTC,CASTKGWQGVYEQYF
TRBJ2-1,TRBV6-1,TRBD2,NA,TGTGCCAGCAGTGAATATACGGGACTAGCGGCCAATGAGCAGTTCTTC,CASSEYTGLAANEQFF
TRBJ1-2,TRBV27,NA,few,TGTGCCAGCAGGGACAACTATGGCTACACCTTC,CASRDNYGYTF
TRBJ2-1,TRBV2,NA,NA,TGTGCCAGCGGCCAAGAATATGAGCAGTTCTTC,CASGQEYEQFF
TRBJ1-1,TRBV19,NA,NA,TGTGCCAGTAGTTCAATCGGGACCCAGAATGGGCACACTAAAGCTTTCTTT,CASSSIGTQNGHTKAFF
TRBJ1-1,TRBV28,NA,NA,TGTGCCAGCAGCCGCCCTGACTCGGTAGGCCATGAAGCTTTCTTT,CASSRPDSVGHEAFF
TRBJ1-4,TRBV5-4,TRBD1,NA,TGTGCCAGCAGCCGGGGGGCAGGGGGTAATGAAAAACTGTTTTTT,CASSRGAGGNEKLFF
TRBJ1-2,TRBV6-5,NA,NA,TGTGCCAGCAGTTACGAGAGGTTCGATGGCTACACCTTC,CASSYERFDGYTF
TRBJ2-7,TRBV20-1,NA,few,TGCAGTGCTAGATATACAGGGAGGTTCGAGCAGTACTTC,CSARYTGRFEQYF
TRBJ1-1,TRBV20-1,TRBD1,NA,TGCAGTGTCATCACTCCAGGGGGCCATTATACTGAAGCTTTCTTT,CSVITPGGHYTEAFF
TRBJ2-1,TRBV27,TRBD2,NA,TGTGCCAGCAGTTCCCCAAGACTAGCGGGAGGTCATGAGCAGTTCTTC,CASSSPRLAGGHEQFF
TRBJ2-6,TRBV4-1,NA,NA,TGCGCCAGCAGCCGAGCGGACGGAGTGGCCAACGTCCTGACTTTC,CASSRADGVANVLTF
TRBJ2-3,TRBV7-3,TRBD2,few,TGTGCCAGCAGCTTAACGCGCGGGGGTTCGGGAGCGGATACGCAGTATTTT,CASSLTRGGSGADTQYF
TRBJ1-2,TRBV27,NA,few,TGTGCCAGCAGTCCAGAGCGGACGGGCGGGGGCTACACCTTC,CASSPERTGGGYTF
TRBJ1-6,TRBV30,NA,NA,TGTGCCTGGAGTGTGTCTGACTTTAATTCACCCCTCCACTTT,CAWSVSDFNSPLHF
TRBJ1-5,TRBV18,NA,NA,TGTGCCAGCTCACCACCGGGGGATAGCAATCAGCCCCAGCATTTT,CASSPPGDSNQPQHF
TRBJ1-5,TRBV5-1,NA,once,TGCGCCAGCAGGAGGGGGGCTAATCAGCCCCAGCATTTT,CASRRGANQPQHF
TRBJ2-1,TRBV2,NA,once,TGTGCCAGCAGTGAAATCGTCAACCACAATGAGCAGTTCTTC,CASSEIVNHNEQFF
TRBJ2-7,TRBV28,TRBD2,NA,TGTGCCAGCAGTCCGCGGACTAGCGGGAGGGCCTTAAGCTCCTACGAGCAGTACTTC,CASSPRTSGRALSSYEQYF
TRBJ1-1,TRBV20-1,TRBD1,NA,TGCAGAGCCTACCCGGGACAGGGAACAACTGAAGCTTTCTTT,CRAYPGQGTTEAFF
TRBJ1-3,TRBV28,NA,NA,TGTGCCAGCAACCCGGTGGGCCGCTACTCTGGAAACACCATATATTTT,CASNPVGRYSGNTIYF
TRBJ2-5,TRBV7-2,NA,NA,TGTGCCAGCAGCTTTGTGACAGAGACCCAGTACTTC,CASSFVTETQYF
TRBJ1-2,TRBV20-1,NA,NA,TGCAGTGCCACCCCCCACCGCAGGGGATATGGCTACACCTTC,CSATPHRRGYGYTF
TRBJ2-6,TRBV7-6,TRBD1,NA,TGTGCCAGCAGCTCTCTCGGGACAGGGGCTGGGGCCAACGTCCTGACTTTC,CASSSLGTGAGANVLTF
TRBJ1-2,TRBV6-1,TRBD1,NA,TGTGCCAGCAGACCGGGACAGGGTCCTTCTGGCTACACCTTC,CASRPGQGPSGYTF
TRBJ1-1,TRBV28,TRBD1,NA,TGTGCCAGCAGGGATGGACAGGGGATGAACACTGAAGCTTTCTTT,CASRDGQGMNTEAFF
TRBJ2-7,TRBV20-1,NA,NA,TGCAGTGCTAGGGAGCTGGGGAGAGGGTCCTACGAGCAGTACTTC,CSARELGRGSYEQYF
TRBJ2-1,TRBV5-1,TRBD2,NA,TGCGCCAGCAGCCCCCAACTAGCGGGAGGGGTTGGGAAGGAGCAGTTCTTC,CASSPQLAGGVGKEQFF
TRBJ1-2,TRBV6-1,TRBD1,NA,TGTGCCAGCAGTGAAGCTAGTTATGGATGGACAGGGGGTGTGGAAGGCTACACCTTC,CASSEASYGWTGGVEGYTF
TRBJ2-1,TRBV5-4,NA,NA,TGTGCCAGCAGCTTGTTCGGAGGACAGAGTTACAATGAGCAGTTCTTC,CASSLFGGQSYNEQFF
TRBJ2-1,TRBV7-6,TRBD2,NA,TGTGCCAGCAGCTTAGCGGTGACTAGCGGGACAGAGCAGTTCTTC,CASSLAVTSGTEQFF
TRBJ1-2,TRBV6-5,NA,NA,TGTGCCAGCAGTTACGGGGGTTCAGGCTACACCTTC,CASSYGGSGYTF
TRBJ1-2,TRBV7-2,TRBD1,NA,TGTGCCAGCGGCGAAGACAGGGCTTCCCTTTATGGCTACACCTTC,CASGEDRASLYGYTF
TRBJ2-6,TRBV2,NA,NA,TGTGCCAGCAGGATACAGGGAGGGCGGGGGGCCAACGTCCTGACTTTC,CASRIQGGRGANVLTF
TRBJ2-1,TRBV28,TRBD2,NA,TGTGCCAGCAGTTTAACCAGCGGGGATCTTTACAATGAGCAGTTCTTC,CASSLTSGDLYNEQFF
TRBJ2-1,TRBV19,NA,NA,TGTGCCAGTAGTATTCAGGGCAACAGCAGGAATGAGCAGTTCTTC,CASSIQGNSRNEQFF
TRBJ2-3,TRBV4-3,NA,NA,TGCGCCAGCAGCCAAGCACGGAGCACAGATACGCAGTATTTT,CASSQARSTDTQYF